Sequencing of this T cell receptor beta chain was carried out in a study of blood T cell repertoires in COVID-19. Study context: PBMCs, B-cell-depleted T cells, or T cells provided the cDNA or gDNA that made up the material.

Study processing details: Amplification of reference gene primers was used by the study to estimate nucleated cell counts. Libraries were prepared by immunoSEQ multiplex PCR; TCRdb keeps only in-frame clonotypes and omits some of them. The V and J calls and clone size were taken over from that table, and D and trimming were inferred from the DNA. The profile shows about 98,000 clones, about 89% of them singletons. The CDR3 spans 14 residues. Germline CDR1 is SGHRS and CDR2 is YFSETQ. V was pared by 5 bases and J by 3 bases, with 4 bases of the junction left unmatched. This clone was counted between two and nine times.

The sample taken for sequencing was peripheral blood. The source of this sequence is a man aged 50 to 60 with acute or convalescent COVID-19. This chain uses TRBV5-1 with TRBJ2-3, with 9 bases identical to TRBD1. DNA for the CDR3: TGCGCCAGCAGATTACAGGGGGCGACAGATACGCAGTATTTT. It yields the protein CASRLQGATDTQYF.